The rows below give T cell receptor beta chains drawn from one sample of a study of blood T cell repertoires in COVID-19. Profiling relied on immunoSEQ multiplex PCR, and the TCRdb table lists in-frame clones only, not all of them. The sample holds fewer than 200,000 clones, about 90% seen once. Specimen: PBMCs or T cells enriched from blood (not recorded which). Every receptor here comes from a human donor with acute COVID-19. The donor label of this sample is uncertain. Both conserved end residues are part of each CDR3. Each record gives: V gene, clone size, D gene, J gene, CDR3 DNA, CDR3 protein. A D gene is named only where the DNA matches it firmly. Some rows mark clone size as missing; the rest say once, few, many or name a class of expanded clone.

v_gene: TRBV5-1; abundance: once; d_gene: TRBD2; j_gene: TRBJ2-3; CDR3nt: TGCGCCAGCAGCTTGGGGGGGCGGGGGGCCGGCTTTGATACGCAGTATTTT; CDR3aa: CASSLGGRGAGFDTQYF
v_gene: TRBV9; abundance: .; d_gene: .; j_gene: TRBJ1-3; CDR3nt: TGTGCCAGCAGCCCACGGGGCTCTGGAAACACCATATATTTT; CDR3aa: CASSPRGSGNTIYF
v_gene: TRBV29-1; abundance: .; d_gene: .; j_gene: TRBJ1-2; CDR3nt: TGCAGCGTTGAAGACGGGGGGCGCCGTGGCTACACCTTC; CDR3aa: CSVEDGGRRGYTF
v_gene: TRBV27; abundance: .; d_gene: .; j_gene: TRBJ2-7; CDR3nt: TGTGCCAGCAGTTTATCGGCCCCTTCCTACGAGCAGTACTTC; CDR3aa: CASSLSAPSYEQYF
v_gene: TRBV30; abundance: .; d_gene: TRBD1; j_gene: TRBJ2-2; CDR3nt: TGTGCCTGGAGTGTAAACAGGGGGTGGACCGGGGAGCTGTTTTTT; CDR3aa: CAWSVNRGWTGELFF
v_gene: TRBV29-1; abundance: .; d_gene: .; j_gene: TRBJ1-2; CDR3nt: TGCAGCGTCACCTTCACAGGCTCCTTTTTGAAAGGCTACACCTTC; CDR3aa: CSVTFTGSFLKGYTF
v_gene: TRBV7-9; abundance: .; d_gene: .; j_gene: TRBJ2-5; CDR3nt: TGTGCCAGCAGACGCGGGGGCCAGGGTTTCCAAGAGACCCAGTACTTC; CDR3aa: CASRRGGQGFQETQYF
v_gene: TRBV2; abundance: .; d_gene: .; j_gene: TRBJ1-6; CDR3nt: TGTGCCAGCAGTGAGACAGTCTATAATTCACCCCTCCACTTT; CDR3aa: CASSETVYNSPLHF
v_gene: TRBV9; abundance: .; d_gene: TRBD1; j_gene: TRBJ2-7; CDR3nt: TGTGCCAGCAGCGGGACAGGGGGTAGGAAGTACTTC; CDR3aa: CASSGTGGRKYF
v_gene: TRBV5-1; abundance: .; d_gene: TRBD1; j_gene: TRBJ2-3; CDR3nt: TGCGCCAGCAGCGAGGACAGGAGCACAGATACGCAGTATTTT; CDR3aa: CASSEDRSTDTQYF
v_gene: TRBV11-2; abundance: once; d_gene: .; j_gene: TRBJ2-3; CDR3nt: TGTGCCAGCAGCCCGGCGGGGATCCTCCCCACAGATACGCAGTATTTT; CDR3aa: CASSPAGILPTDTQYF
v_gene: TRBV4-1; abundance: few; d_gene: TRBD1; j_gene: TRBJ2-5; CDR3nt: TGCGCCAGCAGCCATGGACAGGGTTTGTACCAAGAGACCCAGTACTTC; CDR3aa: CASSHGQGLYQETQYF